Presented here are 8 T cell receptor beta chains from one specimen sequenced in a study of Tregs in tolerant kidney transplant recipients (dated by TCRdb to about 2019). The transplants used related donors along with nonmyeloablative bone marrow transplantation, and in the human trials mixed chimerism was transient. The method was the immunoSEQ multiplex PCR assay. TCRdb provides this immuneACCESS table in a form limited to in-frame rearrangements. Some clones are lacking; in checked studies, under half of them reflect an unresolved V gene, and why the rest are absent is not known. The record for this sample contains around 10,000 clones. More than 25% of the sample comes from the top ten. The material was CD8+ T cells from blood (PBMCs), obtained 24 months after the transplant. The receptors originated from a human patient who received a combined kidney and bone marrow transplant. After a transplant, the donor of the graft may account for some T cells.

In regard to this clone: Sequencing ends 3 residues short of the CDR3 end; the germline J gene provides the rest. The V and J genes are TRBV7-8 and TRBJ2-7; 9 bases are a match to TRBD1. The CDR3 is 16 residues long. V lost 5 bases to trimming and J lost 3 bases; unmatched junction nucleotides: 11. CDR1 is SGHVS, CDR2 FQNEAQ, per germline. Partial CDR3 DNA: TGTGCCAGCAGCCCCTTGGCCGGGACAGGGCTCTACGAG. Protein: CASSPLAGTGLYE. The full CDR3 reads CASSPLAGTGLYEQYF.

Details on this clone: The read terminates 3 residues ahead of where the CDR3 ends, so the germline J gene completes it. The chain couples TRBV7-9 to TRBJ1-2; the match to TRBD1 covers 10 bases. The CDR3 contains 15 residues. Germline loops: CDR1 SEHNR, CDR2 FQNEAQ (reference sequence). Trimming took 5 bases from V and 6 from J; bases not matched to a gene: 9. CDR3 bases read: TGTGCCAGCAGCCGGGGGACAGGGGAAGGAGATGGC. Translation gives CASSRGTGEGDG. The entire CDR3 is CASSRGTGEGDGYTF.

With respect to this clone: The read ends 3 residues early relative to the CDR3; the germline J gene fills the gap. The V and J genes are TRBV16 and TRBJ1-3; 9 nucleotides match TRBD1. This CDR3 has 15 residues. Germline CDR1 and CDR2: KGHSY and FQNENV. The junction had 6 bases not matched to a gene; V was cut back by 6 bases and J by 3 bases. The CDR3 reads CASRTTGGNGNTIYF. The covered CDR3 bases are TGTGCCAGCAGGACAACAGGGGGCAATGGAAACACC.

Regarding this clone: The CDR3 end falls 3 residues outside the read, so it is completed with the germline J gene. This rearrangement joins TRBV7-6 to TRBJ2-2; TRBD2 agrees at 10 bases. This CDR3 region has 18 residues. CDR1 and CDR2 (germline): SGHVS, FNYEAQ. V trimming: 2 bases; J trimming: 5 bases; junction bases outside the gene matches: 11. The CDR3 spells CASSLQGWLAGATGELFF. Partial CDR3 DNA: TGTGCCAGCAGCTTACAAGGCTGGCTAGCGGGAGCGACCGGGGAG. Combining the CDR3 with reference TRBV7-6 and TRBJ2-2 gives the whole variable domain GAGVSQSPRYKVTKRGQDVALRCDPISGHVSLYWYRQALGQGPEFLTYFNYEAQQDKSGLPNDRFSAERPEGSISTLTIQRTEQRDSAMYRCASSLQGWLAGATGELFFGEGSRLTVL.

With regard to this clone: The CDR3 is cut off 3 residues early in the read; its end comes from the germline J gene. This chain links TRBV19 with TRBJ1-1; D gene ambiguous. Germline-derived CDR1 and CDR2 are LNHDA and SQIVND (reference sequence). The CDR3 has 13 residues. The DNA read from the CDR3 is TGTGCCAGTAGGAGTATGACCACAGATACG. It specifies CASRSMTTDT. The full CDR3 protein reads CASRSMTTDTAFF.

CDR3 bases read: TGTGCCAGCAGCCGCCGACTAGCGGGAGAGGGCGAG. This encodes CASSRRLAGEGE. The full CDR3 protein reads CASSRRLAGEGEQYF. The rearrangement links TRBV6-2 or TRBV6-3 to TRBJ2-7, with 12 positions matching TRBD2. The sequence runs out 3 residues before the end of the CDR3; the remainder is reconstructed from the germline J gene. Germline V lookup: CDR1 MNHEY, CDR2 SVGEGT. J gave up 6 bases and V 6 bases, and 9 bases lay outside the gene matches. The CDR3 spans 15 residues.

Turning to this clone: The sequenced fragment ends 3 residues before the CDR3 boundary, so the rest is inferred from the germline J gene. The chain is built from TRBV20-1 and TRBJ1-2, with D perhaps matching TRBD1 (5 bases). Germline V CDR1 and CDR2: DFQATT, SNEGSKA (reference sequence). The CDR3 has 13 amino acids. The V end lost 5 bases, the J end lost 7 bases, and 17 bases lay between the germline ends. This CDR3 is CSASLSGFVGYTF. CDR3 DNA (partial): TGCAGTGCTTCACTTTCAGGGTTTGTTGGC.

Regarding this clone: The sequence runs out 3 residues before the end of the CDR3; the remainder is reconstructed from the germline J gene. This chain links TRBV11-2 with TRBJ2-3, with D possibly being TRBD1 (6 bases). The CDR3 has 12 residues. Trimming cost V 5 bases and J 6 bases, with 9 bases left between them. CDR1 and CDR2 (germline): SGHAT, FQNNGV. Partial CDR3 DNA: TGTGCCAGCAGCCCAGGGGTGGATACG. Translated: CASSPGVDT. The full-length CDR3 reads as CASSPGVDTQYF.